One and the same sample provided the 15 T cell receptor beta chains below, sequenced in a study of a mutant IDH1 vaccine in newly diagnosed glioma. Measured with immunoSEQ multiplex PCR; TCRdb has only the in-frame clones, and not every one. In the table there are about 26,000 clones, roughly 83% of which are singletons. These receptors lack a known antigen. Time point noted: week 35, safety follow-up. One vaccine dose held 300 ug of mutant IDH1 20-mer peptide and came with topical imiquimod. The sample was PBMCs, taken from a glioma patient whose treatment included an IDH1 peptide vaccine. All receptors come from a man younger than 40 with glioma.

This clone was found once. The chain combines TRBV5-1 with TRBJ2-6; TRBD2 is a possible D gene (5 bases). The germline V and J ends were trimmed by 0 bases and 0 bases, with 13 bases remaining between them. CDR1 and CDR2 from the germline V gene are SGHRS and YFSETQ. The CDR3 is made up of 18 amino acids. CDR3 DNA: TGCGCCAGCAGCTTGGACCGGACTGGGGTCTCTGGGGCCAACGTCCTGACTTTC. It codes for CASSLDRTGVSGANVLTF.

This clone was seen a single time. This sequence joins TRBV6-5 and TRBJ2-4, with TRBD1 identical over 8 bases. The CDR3 consists of 13 residues. Germline V lookup: CDR1 MNHEY, CDR2 SVGAGI. Losses at the gene ends were 5 bases for V and 6 bases for J; bases not matched to a gene: 3. The CDR3 protein is CASSRQGANIQYF. The CDR3 bases are TGTGCCAGCAGTCGGCAGGGGGCAAACATTCAGTACTTC.

The rearrangement joins TRBV11-1 to TRBJ2-3, with TRBD2 matching over 12 bases. J lost 2 bases, V lost 5 bases, and 5 bases had no gene match. CDR1 and CDR2 (germline): SGHAT, FQDESV (reference sequence). This CDR3 is 16 amino acids long. The DNA for the CDR3 is TGTGCCAGCAGCCTGGGACTAGCGGGTTCCACAGATACGCAGTATTTT. Its translation is CASSLGLAGSTDTQYF. Full variable domain (outside the CDR3, taken from reference TRBV11-1 and TRBJ2-3): EAEVAQSPRYKITEKSQAVAFWCDPISGHATLYWYRQILGQGPELLVQFQDESVVDDSQLPKDRFSAERLKGVDSTLKIQPAELGDSAMYLCASSLGLAGSTDTQYFGPGTRLTVL.

This clone was observed once. The V gene is TRBV9, the J gene TRBJ2-3, with 7 bases identical to TRBD2. Germline CDR1 reads SGDLS; CDR2 reads YYNGEE. The CDR3 spans 16 residues. Losses at the gene ends were 0 bases for V and 3 bases for J; bases not matched to a gene: 7. The DNA of the CDR3 is TGTGCCAGCAGCGTAGTCTTCGGACTAGAGACAGATACGCAGTATTTT. The encoded protein is CASSVVFGLETDTQYF.

Here the CDR3 DNA reads TGTGCCAGCAGCTTCGTCGGGTCCACACTCTACGAGCAGTACTTC. Its protein product is CASSFVGSTLYEQYF. This chain connects TRBV11-2 to TRBJ2-7; no firm D call. Per the germline V gene, CDR1 is SGHAT and CDR2 is FQNNGV. The V and J ends lost 3 bases and 3 bases respectively, with 15 bases between them. The CDR3 loop spans 15 amino acids. Looking up the rest from reference TRBV11-2 and TRBJ2-7 gives the full variable domain: EAGVAQSPRYKIIEKRQSVAFWCNPISGHATLYWYQQILGQGPKLLIQFQNNGVVDDSQLPKDRFSAERLKGVDSTLKIQPAKLEDSAVYLCASSFVGSTLYEQYFGPGTRLTVT.

The rearrangement joins TRBV6-1 to TRBJ2-7; weak D call: TRBD2 (6 bases). V was pared by 7 bases and J by 6 bases, with 16 bases between. The V gene's germline CDR1 is MNHNS and CDR2 SASEGT. The CDR3 is 13 amino acids. The CDR3 DNA follows: TGTGCCAGCAACTGGGGGGAAGGGGCCGAGCAGTACTTC. The encoded protein is CASNWGEGAEQYF.

The chain carries TRBV6-5 and TRBJ2-2; D possibly corresponds to TRBD1 (8 bases). The CDR3 spans 15 residues. Trimming removed 8 bases at V and 6 bases at J, with 19 bases between. CDR1 and CDR2 from the germline V gene are MNHEY and SVGAGI. CDR3 DNA sequence: TGTGCCAGCGGGGGGGGACAGGTTTCGGCCGGGGAGCTGTTTTTT. Protein: CASGGGQVSAGELFF.

This clone came up once. The J gene is TRBJ2-7, the V gene TRBV10-2; unclear D gene. Germline CDR1 WSHSY, CDR2 SAAADI. CDR3 length: 14 residues. V gave up 8 bases and J gave up 0 bases, with 14 bases separating them. In DNA, the CDR3 is TGCGCCAGCCAAACTCTCGCGGTCTCCTACGAGCAGTACTTC. This gives the protein CASQTLAVSYEQYF.

J is TRBJ1-6 and V is TRBV4-1; TRBD1 might be the D (5 bases). Looked up from germline, CDR1 is MGHRA and CDR2 is YSYEKL. Trimming left V 4 bases short and J 10 bases short, with 14 bases between. CDR3 length: 14 residues. The CDR3 sequence is CASSPTRGSSPLHF. In DNA, the CDR3 is TGCGCCAGCAGCCCGACAAGGGGTAGCTCACCCCTCCACTTT.

This clone was recorded a few times. The V and J genes are TRBV28 and TRBJ1-5; possible D gene TRBD1, 5 bases. Trimming left V 5 bases short and J 3 bases short, with 14 bases between. The CDR3 is made up of 15 amino acids. Germline V gives CDR1 MDHEN, CDR2 SYDVKM. CDR3 nucleotide sequence: TGTGCCAGCAGTGAGGGGCAAGCTAACAATCAGCCCCAGCATTTT. It specifies CASSEGQANNQPQHF. Full variable domain (remainder filled in from reference TRBV28 and TRBJ1-5): DVKVTQSSRYLVKRTGEKVFLECVQDMDHENMFWYRQDPGLGLRLIYFSYDVKMKEKGDIPEGYSVSREKKERFSLILESASTNQTSMYLCASSEGQANNQPQHFGDGTRLSIL.

The chain joins TRBV15 to TRBJ2-1; tentative D call: TRBD2 (6 bases). The V gene's germline CDR1 is LNHNV and CDR2 YYDKDF (reference sequence). The ends were cut back, 5 bases at V and 5 bases at J, with 16 bases in the middle. The CDR3 has 15 residues. CDR3 amino acids: CATSLGGSQNNEQFF. The CDR3 coding sequence is TGTGCCACCAGCTTGGGGGGATCCCAGAACAATGAGCAGTTCTTC.

The chain uses TRBV2 and TRBJ1-1; D ambiguous. CDR3 length equals 13 residues. Germline V gene sequence: CDR1 SNHLY, CDR2 FYNNEI. Trimming removed 4 bases at V and 1 base at J, with 7 bases between. The DNA of the CDR3 is TGTGCCAGCAGTGGGAGGACGAACACTGAAGCTTTCTTT. It is translated as CASSGRTNTEAFF.

The chain combines TRBV10-3 with TRBJ2-3; 8 bases are a match to TRBD2. The germline V gene has CDR1 ENHRY and CDR2 SYGVKD. The CDR3 is made up of 17 amino acids. The V gene end was trimmed by 4 bases and the J gene end by 6 bases; junction bases not matched to a gene: 15. This CDR3 is CAISGTPQAGDADTQYF. The CDR3 bases are TGTGCCATCAGTGGGACCCCTCAAGCGGGAGACGCGGATACGCAGTATTTT.

This clone has more than one count but fewer than ten. The V and J genes are TRBV4-2 and TRBJ2-7; no firm D call. Trimming took 1 base from V and 6 from J, leaving 10 bases between them. CDR3 length: 13 residues. Germline V gene lookup returns CDR1 LGHNA and CDR2 YNFKEQ. The CDR3 DNA reads TGTGCCAGCAGCCAAGGGCCTGAGCGCGAGCAGTACTTC. Translation gives CASSQGPEREQYF.

This clone showed up just once. This chain joins TRBV10-3 and TRBJ1-4; D not resolved. The germline V and J ends were trimmed by 6 bases and 0 bases, with 8 bases remaining between them. CDR3 length: 14 amino acids. Looked up from germline, CDR1 is ENHRY and CDR2 is SYGVKD. This CDR3 is CAIRAAATNEKLFF. CDR3 sequence (DNA): TGTGCCATCAGGGCCGCAGCAACTAATGAAAAACTGTTTTTT.